This TCR beta chain was retrieved from a study of blood T cell repertoires in COVID-19. TCRdb keeps only in-frame clones here, not all; method: immunoSEQ multiplex PCR. The table records roughly 190,000 clones, about 80% of them present only once. Participants had their cohort set by participant-reported clinical history. CDR3 length: 14 amino acids. Trimming took off 1 base at V and 2 bases at J, with 6 bases between the two ends. Germline lookup yields CDR1 SGHNT and CDR2 YENEEA. The sample comprised PBMCs or T cells enriched from blood (not recorded which). This clonotype was obtained from a woman aged 60-75 years with acute COVID-19. The chain links TRBV11-3 to TRBJ2-1; D perhaps matches TRBD1 (5 bases). Here the CDR3 reads CASSLGGTYNEQFF. The CDR3, as DNA: TGTGCCAGCAGCTTAGGGGGCACCTACAATGAGCAGTTCTTC.